A single sample is the source of the 18 T cell receptor beta chains below, sequenced in a study of long-term antiretroviral therapy in people with HIV (dated by TCRdb to between 2021 and 2023). Sequencing of the TRB variable region was done with the immunoSEQ hsTCRB v3.0 assay at survey level resolution. TCRdb stores this immuneACCESS table with in-frame sequences only. Part of the clones is absent; in the studies checked, under half of the shortfall reflects unresolved V genes, and no reason is known for the rest. Within this sample are just under 40,000 clones, with roughly 90% of them counted one time only. The ten biggest clones cover 3% to 5% of the sample. Sequencing was performed on unsorted PBMCs, taken just before starting antiretroviral therapy. Receptors originate from a woman aged 18-35 years with HIV.

V usage is TRBV2 and J usage is TRBJ1-5; 11 bases are a match to TRBD1. Germline CDR1 and CDR2: SNHLY and FYNNEI. The CDR3 totals 15 residues. The chain's CDR3 is CASGDRGGVGQPQHF. The CDR3, as DNA: TGTGCGTCAGGGGACAGGGGGGGAGTGGGTCAGCCCCAGCATTTT.

This clone came up once. This sequence joins TRBV7-9 and TRBJ2-3, with 7 bases that match TRBD1. The V and J ends lost 5 bases and 2 bases, in that order; junction bases with no gene match: 10. The CDR3 sequence is 16 residues long. Per germline, CDR1 SEHNR and CDR2 FQNEAQ (reference sequence). The CDR3 here is CASSPFTGAITDTQYF. DNA of the CDR3: TGTGCCAGCAGCCCGTTCACAGGGGCTATCACAGATACGCAGTATTTT.

The rearrangement uses TRBV14 and TRBJ2-7; D perhaps matches TRBD1 (6 bases). V was trimmed by 2 bases and J by 1 base, leaving 21 bases between them. The CDR3 extends over 18 amino acids. Germline V gene data show CDR1 as SGHDN and CDR2 as FVKESK. CDR3 bases: TGTGCCAGCAGCCAACTCGGTATCCAGGGGTTGGGGTCCTACGAGCAGTACTTC. Amino acids: CASSQLGIQGLGSYEQYF.

The gene calls are TRBV25-1 and TRBJ1-3; D is unclear. Germline loops: CDR1 MGHDK, CDR2 SYGVNS. The CDR3 length is 11 residues. Between the trimmed V and J ends, which lost 4 bases and 3 bases, there was a span of 1 base. Here the CDR3 reads CASSVGNTIYF. The DNA of the CDR3 is TGTGCCAGCAGTGTTGGAAACACCATATATTTT.

The rearrangement joins TRBV25-1 to TRBJ1-6, with unresolved D. The germline V gene has CDR1 MGHDK and CDR2 SYGVNS. The CDR3 sequence is 13 residues long. V was shortened by 9 bases and J by 8 bases, with 14 bases between the two germline ends. The CDR3 loop is CASGPDGDSPLHF. CDR3 sequence (DNA): TGTGCCAGTGGGCCGGACGGTGATTCACCCCTCCACTTT.

CDR3 sequence: CASSYRDIAYNEQFF. DNA of the CDR3: TGTGCCAGCAGTTACCGGGACATCGCCTACAATGAGCAGTTCTTC. The V call is TRBV6-5, the J call TRBJ2-1, with D possibly being TRBD1 (6 bases). In germline, CDR1 is MNHEY, CDR2 SVGAGI. The V and J ends lost 2 bases and 2 bases respectively, with 10 bases between them. The CDR3 runs 15 residues.

The chain uses TRBV2 and TRBJ1-1, with 8 bases lining up with TRBD1. The V and J ends lost 0 bases and 4 bases, in that order; junction bases with no gene match: 4. There are 15 residues in the CDR3. Germline CDR1 SNHLY, CDR2 FYNNEI. The CDR3 protein is CASSEAGRGPTEAFF. CDR3 nucleotide sequence: TGTGCCAGCAGTGAAGCCGGCAGGGGGCCCACTGAAGCTTTCTTT.

This clone was detected once. This chain uses TRBV27 with TRBJ2-4; perhaps TRBD2 as D (5 bases). Germline V lookup: CDR1 MNHEY, CDR2 SMNVEV (reference sequence). The CDR3 is 13 amino acids. V lost 6 bases and J 9 bases, leaving 15 bases between the germline ends. CDR3 in amino acids: CASRDSGGSIQYF. Here the CDR3 DNA reads TGTGCCAGCAGGGACTCTGGAGGAAGCATTCAGTACTTC.

The chain links TRBV28 to TRBJ1-4; TRBD1 agrees at 7 bases. Germline V lookup: CDR1 MDHEN, CDR2 SYDVKM. The CDR3 totals 15 residues. Trimming removed 3 bases from V and 5 bases from J; junction bases left unmatched: 6. The CDR3 nucleotides are TGTGCCAGCAGTTTGGGGGCGGGACAGAATGAAAAACTGTTTTTT. It encodes CASSLGAGQNEKLFF.

J is TRBJ2-1 and V is TRBV11-3; 12 bases are shared with TRBD2. CDR3 length: 17 residues. V shed 4 bases and J 0 bases; nucleotides not matched to a gene: 4. The germline gives CDR1 SGHNT, CDR2 YENEEA. The DNA for the CDR3 is TGTGCCAGCAGCTCTCTGGGACTAGCGGGCTCCTACAATGAGCAGTTCTTC. This encodes CASSSLGLAGSYNEQFF.

The V and J genes are TRBV4-1 and TRBJ1-3; the D is unclear. The germline CDR1 and CDR2 sequences are MGHRA and YSYEKL. Trimming stripped 4 bases from V and 7 bases from J, with 17 bases between. The CDR3 contains 15 residues. The chain's CDR3 is CASSPIGRLHNTIYF. CDR3 DNA: TGCGCCAGCAGCCCGATCGGACGGCTTCACAACACCATATATTTT.

The chain recombines TRBV9 with TRBJ2-3; possibly TRBD2 for D (7 bases). CDR1 SGDLS and CDR2 YYNGEE come from the germline V gene. This CDR3 is 15 amino acids long. V lost 3 bases to trimming and J lost 8 bases, with 19 bases between them. CDR3 DNA sequence: TGTGCCAGCAGCGGAATCACAGGGAGGGAGGCTACGCAGTATTTT. It codes for CASSGITGREATQYF.

This chain connects TRBV18 to TRBJ1-2; no reliable D call. The germline gives CDR1 KGHSH, CDR2 LQKENI. The CDR3 has 15 residues. Trimming took off 5 bases at V and 0 bases at J, with 13 bases between the two ends. In DNA, the CDR3 is TGTGCCAGCTCAAACGAACAGTCAGCTAACTATGGCTACACCTTC. It yields the protein CASSNEQSANYGYTF.

The chain has TRBV10-3 and TRBJ1-2, with TRBD1 identical over 7 bases. The length of the CDR3 is 15 residues. Germline loops: CDR1 ENHRY, CDR2 SYGVKD. J gave up 2 bases and V 7 bases, and 10 bases lay outside the gene matches. The CDR3 is CAIIPDRVRNYGYTF. The CDR3 coding sequence is TGTGCCATCATCCCCGACAGGGTTCGAAACTATGGCTACACCTTC.

This clone was detected only once. This chain connects TRBV4-3 to TRBJ2-5; 9 bases match TRBD2. The CDR3 covers 17 residues. Germline CDR1 is LGHNA and CDR2 is YSLEER. The V and J ends lost 0 bases and 4 bases, in that order; junction bases with no gene match: 9. In DNA form, the CDR3 reads TGCGCCAGCAGCCAAGATCGGATAGCGGGAGTTGGAGAGACCCAGTACTTC. Translation: CASSQDRIAGVGETQYF.

The CDR3 here is CASSLASTFNQPQHF. CDR3 bases: TGTGCCAGCAGTTTAGCGTCCACGTTTAATCAGCCCCAGCATTTT. This sequence joins TRBV27 and TRBJ1-5, with D unresolved. Germline V gives CDR1 MNHEY, CDR2 SMNVEV (reference sequence). Trimming removed 2 bases at V and 4 bases at J, with 12 bases between. There are 15 residues in the CDR3.

The chain employs TRBV14 and TRBJ1-2, with TRBD1 matching over 11 bases. Per the germline V gene, CDR1 is SGHDN and CDR2 is FVKESK. This CDR3 is built from 15 residues. V was pared by 0 bases and J by 6 bases, with 3 bases of the junction left unmatched. CDR3: CASSQERTGGDGYTF. For the CDR3, the DNA is TGTGCCAGCAGCCAAGAGCGGACAGGGGGCGATGGCTACACCTTC. Looking up the rest from reference TRBV14 and TRBJ1-2 gives the full variable domain: EAGVTQFPSHSVIEKGQTVTLRCDPISGHDNLYWYRRVMGKEIKFLLHFVKESKQDESGMPNNRFLAERTGGTYSTLKVQPAELEDSGVYFCASSQERTGGDGYTFGSGTRLTVV.

The chain has TRBV4-3 and TRBJ2-1; D is uncertain. Looked up from germline, CDR1 is LGHNA and CDR2 is YSLEER. Trimming cost V 1 base and J 8 bases, with 9 bases left between them. The CDR3 covers 13 residues. Here the CDR3 DNA reads TGCGCCAGCAGCCAAGTCCCCCGCGATGAGCAGTTCTTC. Protein sequence: CASSQVPRDEQFF.